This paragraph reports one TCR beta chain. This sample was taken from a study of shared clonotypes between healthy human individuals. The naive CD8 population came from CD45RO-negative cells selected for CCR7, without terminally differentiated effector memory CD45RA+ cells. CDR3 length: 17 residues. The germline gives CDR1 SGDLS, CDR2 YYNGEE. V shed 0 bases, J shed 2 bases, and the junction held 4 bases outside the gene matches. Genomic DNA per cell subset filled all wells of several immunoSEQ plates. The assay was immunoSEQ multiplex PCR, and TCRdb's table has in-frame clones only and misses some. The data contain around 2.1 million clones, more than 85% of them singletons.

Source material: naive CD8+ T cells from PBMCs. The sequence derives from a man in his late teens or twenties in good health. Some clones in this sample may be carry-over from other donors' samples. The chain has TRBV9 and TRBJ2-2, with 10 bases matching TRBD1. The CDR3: CASSVAGTGENTGELFF. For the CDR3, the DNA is TGTGCCAGCAGCGTAGCTGGGACAGGGGAAAACACCGGGGAGCTGTTTTTT.